This T cell receptor beta chain was observed in a study of shared clonotypes between healthy human individuals. Data came from immunoSEQ multiplex PCR; TCRdb stores just in-frame clones and leaves some out. The sample consists of 2 million to 2.5 million clones, roughly 92% of them appearing once. Donation came from healthy HIV-negative adults that had no recent acute infections or vaccinations. Into CD45RA+ naive and CD45RA-negative memory subsets, the CD4+ cells were split. CDR3 length equals 14 residues. Germline assignment: CDR1 GTSNPN and CDR2 SVGIG (reference sequence). V lost 5 bases and J 4 bases, leaving 17 bases between the germline ends. This clone was seen a few times.

The chain has TRBV30 and TRBJ1-1; D might be TRBD1 (6 bases). The sequence was obtained from a man between 18 and 35 years old in good health. Some clones in this sample may be carry-over from other donors' samples. The source material was naive CD4+ T cells from PBMCs. Subset defined: CD45RA+ positively selected. The CDR3 DNA follows: TGTGCCTGGGAGGGAATAGGGGGGCTCACTGAAGCTTTCTTT. Translating gives CAWEGIGGLTEAFF.